Below are 16 T cell receptor beta chains sequenced from a single sample in a study of T cells of healthy individuals (dated by TCRdb to about 2018). The library was produced with 5' RACE. TCRdb names Illumina MiSeq as the instrument used. The public reads were run again by TCRdb, first through fastp at Q25 and then through MiXCR, and only productive beta chains were kept. Merged by CDR3 protein, the rows form single entries marked with the most common genes and DNA. For this sample there are around 53,000 distinct CDR3 sequences; under 15% appear just once. The top ten clonotypes cover about 16% of the sample. Every receptor here comes from a human donor in good health.

This clonotype was counted many times. The chain links TRBV20-1 to TRBJ1-5; TRBD1 might be the D (5 bases). The V end was cut by 5 bases, the J end by 0 bases, with 17 bases between. Germline V gene sequence: CDR1 DFQATT, CDR2 SNEGSKA (reference sequence). This CDR3 has 16 residues. The DNA of the CDR3 is TGCAGTGCTCCGGATCGGGGCCGGGGTAGCAATCAGCCCCAGCATTTT. Protein sequence: CSAPDRGRGSNQPQHF.

The chain recombines TRBV7-2 with TRBJ2-7; weak D call: TRBD1 (5 bases). The CDR3 loop spans 14 amino acids. Germline V gene sequence: CDR1 SGHTA, CDR2 FQGNSA. V gave up 5 bases and J gave up 6 bases, with 17 bases separating them. The CDR3 is CASSGAVDRSEQYF. As DNA, the CDR3 is TGTGCCAGCAGCGGGGCGGTCGACAGATCCGAGCAGTACTTC.

This clonotype was found many times. The chain links TRBV6-8 to TRBJ2-3; 9 bases fit TRBD2. Germline V gives CDR1 MNHGY, CDR2 SAAAGT. The CDR3 length is 20 residues. Losses at the gene ends were 2 bases for V and 3 bases for J; bases not matched to a gene: 18. The CDR3 nucleotides read TGTGCCAGCAGTTACCAGGGCGAGCGGGGGGCCGCCTATGAAACAGATACGCAGTATTTT. Its translation is CASSYQGERGAAYETDTQYF.

This clonotype was detected once. The CDR3: CSVENVGLAGGPGTDTQYF. As DNA, the CDR3 is TGCAGCGTAGAAAATGTGGGACTAGCGGGAGGGCCGGGCACAGATACGCAGTATTTT. V and J are TRBV29-1 and TRBJ2-3, with 16 positions matching TRBD2. Germline CDR1 SQVTM, CDR2 ANQGSEA. CDR3 length: 19 amino acids. Unmatched junction bases numbered 13, after V lost 6 bases and J lost 1 base.

The V gene is TRBV20-1, the J gene TRBJ2-3; perhaps TRBD1 as D (5 bases). CDR3 length: 16 residues. V was trimmed by 4 bases and J by 8 bases, leaving 25 bases between them. CDR1 is DFQATT, CDR2 SNEGSKA, per germline (reference sequence). The CDR3 protein is CSAIQGSSARGVTQYF. Written as DNA, the CDR3 is TGCAGTGCTATTCAGGGTTCCTCTGCTCGTGGGGTTACGCAGTATTTT.

This clonotype was observed a handful of times. This chain uses TRBV3-1 with TRBJ1-6; D unclear. The CDR3 contains 14 residues. Trimming stripped 1 base from V and 7 bases from J, with 8 bases between. Germline values: CDR1 LGHDT, CDR2 YNNKEL (reference sequence). The CDR3: CASSQGQENSPLHF. Here the CDR3 DNA reads TGTGCCAGCAGCCAAGGCCAGGAGAATTCACCCCTCCACTTT.

The chain has TRBV5-1 and TRBJ2-1; possible D gene TRBD1, 5 bases. The CDR3 has 14 amino acids. Trimming removed 3 bases at V and 5 bases at J, with 12 bases between. CDR1 SGHRS and CDR2 YFSETQ come from the germline V gene. CDR3 DNA: TGCGCCAGCAGCTACCAGACAGCCAACAATGAGCAGTTCTTC. Translated, it gives CASSYQTANNEQFF.

This clonotype was observed at least ten times. The V call is TRBV7-2, the J call TRBJ1-4; D remains ambiguous. CDR3 size: 14 residues. The V end was cut by 1 base, the J end by 8 bases, with 11 bases between. Germline V gene lookup returns CDR1 SGHTA and CDR2 FQGNSA. As DNA, the CDR3 is TGTGCCAGCAGCTTAGACCTTCTCGGGGAAAAACTGTTTTTT. Translated: CASSLDLLGEKLFF.

V and J are TRBV10-3 and TRBJ2-7; D remains ambiguous. Trimming pared 0 bases from V and 7 bases from J, leaving 7 bases between. The CDR3 is 12 amino acids. The V gene's germline CDR1 is ENHRY and CDR2 SYGVKD. The CDR3 nucleotides read TGTGCCATCAGTGAGTCCCACATAGAGCAGTACTTC. Protein product: CAISESHIEQYF.

This clonotype came up many times. The rearrangement uses TRBV7-2 and TRBJ2-5; D call uncertain. The germline V gene has CDR1 SGHTA and CDR2 FQGNSA. This CDR3 comprises 12 residues. Trimming removed 2 bases at V and 7 bases at J, with 8 bases between. The CDR3 here is CASSLFPGTQYF. In nucleotides, the CDR3 is TGTGCCAGCAGCTTATTCCCGGGGACCCAGTACTTC.

The chain recombines TRBV11-2 with TRBJ2-1; unclear D gene. The CDR3 extends over 14 amino acids. Deletions cut 5 bases from V and 9 bases from J, with 17 bases between. Germline CDR1 is SGHAT and CDR2 is FQNNGV. The DNA of the CDR3 is TGTGCCAGCAGCCCCCGATGGGGTTCCCCTGAGCAGTTCTTC. Translation: CASSPRWGSPEQFF.

CDR3 sequence: CASSVASQGFNDNEQFF. CDR3 bases: TGTGCCAGCAGCGTAGCTAGTCAGGGGTTTAACGACAATGAGCAGTTCTTC. V is TRBV9 and J is TRBJ2-1; D possibly corresponds to TRBD1 (6 bases). CDR3 length: 17 residues. Germline-derived CDR1 and CDR2 are SGDLS and YYNGEE. Trimming stripped 0 bases from V and 5 bases from J, with 18 bases between.

For this clonotype: Given a much more abundant clone one base away, this may be a read error. CDR3 sequence: CAIPSPRQGGPGELFF. As DNA, the CDR3 is TGCGCCATACCCTCCCCCCGACAGGGAGGGCCCGGGGAGCTGTTTTTT. The chain has TRBV23-1 and TRBJ2-2; TRBD1 or TRBD2 may be the D gene (7 bases each). TRBV23-1 is annotated as an ORF whose role is uncertain. The CDR3 has 16 amino acids. The V end was cut by 10 bases, the J end by 6 bases, with 24 bases between.

The table lists this clonotype with many counts. V and J are TRBV10-3 and TRBJ2-1; 10 positions agree with TRBD1. The CDR3 totals 14 residues. CDR1 is ENHRY and CDR2 is SYGVKD in the germline V gene. V lost 6 bases and J lost 7; bases outside the gene matches: 6. The CDR3 reads CAIRNGTGVNEQFF. Here the CDR3 DNA reads TGTGCCATCAGAAACGGGACAGGGGTGAATGAGCAGTTCTTC.

The rearrangement links TRBV11-2 to TRBJ2-7, with D possibly matching TRBD2 (5 bases). This CDR3 has 11 residues. V was clipped by 11 bases and J by 9 bases, with 17 bases between them. Germline V CDR1 and CDR2: SGHAT, FQNNGV. CDR3 coding DNA: TGTGCCTGGACCGAGGACGGGGTGCAGTACTTC. It specifies CAWTEDGVQYF.

The V and J genes are TRBV6-2 or TRBV6-3 and TRBJ2-1, with a possible D match to TRBD1 (6 bases). Trimming pared 2 bases from V and 10 bases from J, leaving 6 bases between. The CDR3 is 11 residues long. Germline V gene sequence: CDR1 MNHEY, CDR2 SVGEGT. DNA for the CDR3: TGTGCCAGCAGTTACGACAGGGAGCAGTTCTTC. It encodes CASSYDREQFF.